Listed below are T cell receptor beta chains from one sample, sequenced in a study of shared clonotypes between healthy human individuals. TCRdb's table, derived via immunoSEQ multiplex PCR, lists solely in-frame clones and lacks some. The profile shows approximately 2.5 million clones, just over 90% of them singletons. The source material was naive CD4+ T cells sorted from blood. These receptors originate from a man between 18 and 29 years old in good health. Both conserved end residues are part of each CDR3. Each record gives: D gene, J gene, clone size, V gene, CDR3 protein, CDR3 DNA. D genes are given only for firm matches. Expanded clones are given a class, and other clones once, few, many or no size at all.

D gene: TRBD1; J gene: TRBJ2-2; clone size: once; V gene: TRBV5-1; CDR3 protein: CASEGTGGNTGELFF; CDR3 DNA: TGCGCCAGCGAGGGGACAGGGGGCAACACCGGGGAGCTGTTTTTT
D gene: TRBD1; J gene: TRBJ1-6; clone size: .; V gene: TRBV18; CDR3 protein: CASSPLQGVDSPLHF; CDR3 DNA: TGTGCCAGCTCACCACTGCAGGGGGTGGATTCACCCCTCCACTTT
D gene: TRBD1; J gene: TRBJ1-1; clone size: .; V gene: TRBV19; CDR3 protein: CASSPIDREFTEAFF; CDR3 DNA: TGTGCCAGTAGTCCAATAGACAGGGAGTTCACTGAAGCTTTCTTT
D gene: .; J gene: TRBJ2-7; clone size: .; V gene: TRBV30; CDR3 protein: CAWSFGTGRAFGSYEQYF; CDR3 DNA: TGTGCCTGGAGTTTTGGAACAGGTAGGGCTTTTGGCTCCTACGAGCAGTACTTC
D gene: .; J gene: TRBJ1-2; clone size: .; V gene: TRBV6-5; CDR3 protein: CASSRRWDGYTF; CDR3 DNA: TGTGCCAGCAGCCGAAGATGGGATGGCTACACCTTC
D gene: .; J gene: TRBJ1-5; clone size: .; V gene: TRBV5-4; CDR3 protein: CASSSTYQIRPISNQPQHF; CDR3 DNA: TGTGCCAGCAGCTCAACCTATCAGATTCGACCGATTAGCAATCAGCCCCAGCATTTT
D gene: .; J gene: TRBJ2-3; clone size: .; V gene: TRBV18; CDR3 protein: CASSPSGSTDTQYF; CDR3 DNA: TGTGCCAGCTCACCTAGCGGAAGCACAGATACGCAGTATTTT
D gene: .; J gene: TRBJ1-3; clone size: .; V gene: TRBV7-3; CDR3 protein: CASSSRGMGYDGNTIYF; CDR3 DNA: TGTGCCAGCAGCAGTCGTGGGATGGGGTATGATGGAAACACCATATATTTT
D gene: TRBD1; J gene: TRBJ1-5; clone size: .; V gene: TRBV30; CDR3 protein: CAWSRGNQPQHF; CDR3 DNA: TGTGCCTGGAGCAGGGGGAATCAGCCCCAGCATTTT
D gene: .; J gene: TRBJ1-1; clone size: .; V gene: TRBV6-1; CDR3 protein: CASTRVGTEAFF; CDR3 DNA: TGTGCCAGCACAAGGGTTGGGACTGAAGCTTTCTTT
D gene: TRBD1; J gene: TRBJ2-3; clone size: once; V gene: TRBV9; CDR3 protein: CASSVRQGDTDTQYF; CDR3 DNA: TGTGCCAGCAGCGTCCGGCAGGGGGACACAGATACGCAGTATTTT
D gene: TRBD1; J gene: TRBJ2-4; clone size: .; V gene: TRBV7-7; CDR3 protein: CASSPDRGNIQYF; CDR3 DNA: TGTGCTAGCAGTCCGGACAGGGGGAACATTCAGTACTTC
D gene: .; J gene: TRBJ1-1; clone size: .; V gene: TRBV28; CDR3 protein: CASSPQSHRVWGEAFF; CDR3 DNA: TGTGCCAGCAGTCCCCAGTCCCACAGGGTTTGGGGTGAAGCTTTCTTT
D gene: .; J gene: TRBJ2-2; clone size: .; V gene: TRBV2; CDR3 protein: CASSDWGSVELFF; CDR3 DNA: TGTGCCAGCAGTGATTGGGGAAGTGTGGAGCTGTTTTTT
D gene: .; J gene: TRBJ1-1; clone size: .; V gene: TRBV2; CDR3 protein: CASSERGKNTEAFF; CDR3 DNA: TGTGCCAGCAGTGAACGGGGGAAAAACACTGAAGCTTTCTTT
D gene: .; J gene: TRBJ2-4; clone size: .; V gene: TRBV5-4; CDR3 protein: CASSLAPGAKNIQYF; CDR3 DNA: TGTGCCAGCAGCTTGGCCCCGGGAGCCAAAAACATTCAGTACTTC
D gene: .; J gene: TRBJ1-4; clone size: once; V gene: TRBV10-3; CDR3 protein: CAISDSRGVEEKLFF; CDR3 DNA: TGTGCCATCAGTGACTCGCGGGGGGTCGAGGAAAAACTGTTTTTT
D gene: .; J gene: TRBJ1-6; clone size: .; V gene: TRBV5-4; CDR3 protein: CASSFAGRSPLHF; CDR3 DNA: TGTGCCAGCAGCTTCGCCGGGCGGTCACCCCTCCACTTT
D gene: TRBD1; J gene: TRBJ1-5; clone size: .; V gene: TRBV6-6; CDR3 protein: CATTEDRGRGNQPQHF; CDR3 DNA: TGTGCCACCACGGAAGACAGGGGACGGGGCAATCAGCCCCAGCATTTT
D gene: .; J gene: TRBJ2-7; clone size: .; V gene: TRBV18; CDR3 protein: CASSLGILSYEQYF; CDR3 DNA: TGTGCCAGCTCACTCGGGATCCTCTCCTACGAGCAGTACTTC
D gene: TRBD1; J gene: TRBJ1-2; clone size: .; V gene: TRBV27; CDR3 protein: CASSSLGTGDYGYTF; CDR3 DNA: TGTGCCAGCAGTTCTCTAGGGACAGGGGACTATGGCTACACCTTC
D gene: .; J gene: TRBJ1-2; clone size: .; V gene: TRBV6-5; CDR3 protein: CASSYSVASGNYGYTF; CDR3 DNA: TGTGCCAGCAGTTACTCTGTCGCCTCCGGGAACTATGGCTACACCTTC
D gene: TRBD1; J gene: TRBJ2-2; clone size: once; V gene: TRBV2; CDR3 protein: CASSPLGQGQRELFF; CDR3 DNA: TGTGCCAGCAGTCCTTTGGGACAGGGGCAGCGGGAGCTGTTTTTT
D gene: TRBD2; J gene: TRBJ2-7; clone size: .; V gene: TRBV28; CDR3 protein: CASSPGEGPPYEQYF; CDR3 DNA: TGTGCCAGCAGCCCCGGGGAGGGCCCCCCCTACGAGCAGTACTTC
D gene: .; J gene: TRBJ2-1; clone size: .; V gene: TRBV6-1; CDR3 protein: CALDSYNEQFF; CDR3 DNA: TGTGCCTTGGATTCCTACAATGAGCAGTTCTTC
D gene: TRBD2; J gene: TRBJ2-7; clone size: .; V gene: TRBV6-5; CDR3 protein: CASRGRLAGDYEQYF; CDR3 DNA: TGTGCCAGCAGAGGAAGACTAGCGGGGGATTACGAGCAGTACTTC
D gene: .; J gene: TRBJ2-2; clone size: .; V gene: TRBV5-4; CDR3 protein: CASSLAGRGNTGELFF; CDR3 DNA: TGTGCCAGCAGCTTGGCCGGTCGTGGAAACACCGGGGAGCTGTTTTTT
D gene: .; J gene: TRBJ1-6; clone size: .; V gene: TRBV6-1; CDR3 protein: CASSEIDVSSYNSPLHF; CDR3 DNA: TGTGCCAGCAGTGAAATCGACGTGAGCTCCTATAATTCACCCCTCCACTTT
D gene: TRBD2; J gene: TRBJ2-1; clone size: .; V gene: TRBV11-2; CDR3 protein: CASSSGLAGGGNEQFF; CDR3 DNA: TGTGCCAGCAGCTCGGGACTAGCGGGGGGAGGGAATGAGCAGTTCTTC
D gene: .; J gene: TRBJ2-3; clone size: .; V gene: TRBV7-2; CDR3 protein: CASSLSGVGTDTQYF; CDR3 DNA: TGTGCCAGCAGCCTCTCCGGGGTTGGGACAGATACGCAGTATTTT
D gene: .; J gene: TRBJ1-5; clone size: .; V gene: TRBV2; CDR3 protein: CASTEGGIRNQPQHF; CDR3 DNA: TGTGCCAGCACCGAGGGAGGGATACGCAATCAGCCCCAGCATTTT
D gene: .; J gene: TRBJ2-7; clone size: .; V gene: TRBV6-5; CDR3 protein: CASSLAGSYEQYF; CDR3 DNA: TGTGCCAGCAGTCTTGCGGGTTCCTACGAGCAGTACTTC
D gene: TRBD1; J gene: TRBJ2-3; clone size: .; V gene: TRBV5-1; CDR3 protein: CASSPGQVSTDTQYF; CDR3 DNA: TGCGCCAGCAGCCCTGGACAGGTCAGCACAGATACGCAGTATTTT
D gene: .; J gene: TRBJ1-2; clone size: .; V gene: TRBV6-5; CDR3 protein: CASSPQKALYGYTF; CDR3 DNA: TGTGCCAGCAGTCCTCAGAAGGCCCTCTATGGCTACACCTTC
D gene: .; J gene: TRBJ2-1; clone size: .; V gene: TRBV6-4; CDR3 protein: CASSDSKGGEQFF; CDR3 DNA: TGTGCCAGCAGTGACTCAAAAGGGGGTGAGCAGTTCTTC
D gene: .; J gene: TRBJ1-1; clone size: .; V gene: TRBV6-1; CDR3 protein: CASSEFLVMNTEAFF; CDR3 DNA: TGTGCCAGCAGTGAATTCTTAGTCATGAACACTGAAGCTTTCTTT
D gene: .; J gene: TRBJ2-7; clone size: .; V gene: TRBV18; CDR3 protein: CASSPGADREQYF; CDR3 DNA: TGTGCCAGCTCACCCGGAGCCGACCGCGAGCAGTACTTC
D gene: .; J gene: TRBJ1-3; clone size: .; V gene: TRBV7-7; CDR3 protein: CASSPGGRQPISGNTIYF; CDR3 DNA: TGTGCTAGCAGCCCCGGGGGGCGCCAGCCGATCTCTGGAAACACCATATATTTT
D gene: .; J gene: TRBJ1-5; clone size: .; V gene: TRBV7-9; CDR3 protein: CASSLDPHQPQHF; CDR3 DNA: TGTGCCAGCAGCTTAGACCCCCATCAGCCCCAGCATTTT
D gene: .; J gene: TRBJ2-7; clone size: once; V gene: TRBV11-2; CDR3 protein: CASSLASLTGQYF; CDR3 DNA: TGTGCCAGCAGCTTAGCGTCCCTTACGGGGCAGTACTTC
D gene: .; J gene: TRBJ1-2; clone size: .; V gene: TRBV15; CDR3 protein: CATSRTPLGTGGYTF; CDR3 DNA: TGTGCCACCAGCAGAACCCCCTTAGGGACGGGTGGCTACACCTTC
D gene: .; J gene: TRBJ2-5; clone size: .; V gene: TRBV28; CDR3 protein: CASSFIRDRETQYF; CDR3 DNA: TGTGCCAGCAGTTTCATCAGGGACCGGGAGACCCAGTACTTC
D gene: .; J gene: TRBJ2-5; clone size: .; V gene: TRBV5-3; CDR3 protein: CARSWGSLPQETQYF; CDR3 DNA: TGTGCCAGAAGCTGGGGCTCCCTCCCCCAAGAGACCCAGTACTTC
D gene: TRBD1; J gene: TRBJ2-7; clone size: .; V gene: TRBV27; CDR3 protein: CASSFRQGAPTF; CDR3 DNA: TGTGCCAGCAGTTTCCGCCAGGGGGCGCCGACCTTC
D gene: TRBD1; J gene: TRBJ2-7; clone size: .; V gene: TRBV19; CDR3 protein: CASSQGQGASSYEQYF; CDR3 DNA: TGTGCCAGTTCGCAGGGTCAGGGGGCGAGCTCCTACGAGCAGTACTTC
D gene: .; J gene: TRBJ2-2; clone size: .; V gene: TRBV18; CDR3 protein: CASSPGRQAGELFF; CDR3 DNA: TGTGCCAGCTCACCAGGGAGGCAGGCCGGGGAGCTGTTTTTT
D gene: .; J gene: TRBJ1-1; clone size: .; V gene: TRBV2; CDR3 protein: CASSVIQGHTEAFF; CDR3 DNA: TGTGCCAGCAGTGTGATCCAGGGGCACACTGAAGCTTTCTTT